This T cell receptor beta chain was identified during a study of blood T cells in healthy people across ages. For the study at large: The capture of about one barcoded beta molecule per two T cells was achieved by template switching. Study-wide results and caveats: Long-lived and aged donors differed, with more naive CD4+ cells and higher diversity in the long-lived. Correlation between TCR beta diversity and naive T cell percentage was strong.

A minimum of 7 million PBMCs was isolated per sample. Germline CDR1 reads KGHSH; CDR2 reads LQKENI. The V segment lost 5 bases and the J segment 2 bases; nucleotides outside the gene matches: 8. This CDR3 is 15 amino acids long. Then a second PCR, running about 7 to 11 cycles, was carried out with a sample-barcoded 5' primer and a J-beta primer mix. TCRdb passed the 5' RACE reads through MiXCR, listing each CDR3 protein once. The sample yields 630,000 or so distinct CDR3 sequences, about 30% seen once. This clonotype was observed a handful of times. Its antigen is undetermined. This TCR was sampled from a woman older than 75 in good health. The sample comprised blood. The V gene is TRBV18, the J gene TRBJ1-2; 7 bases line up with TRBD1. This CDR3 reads CASSEGQRQNYGYTF. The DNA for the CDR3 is TGTGCCAGCTCAGAGGGACAGAGGCAGAACTATGGCTACACCTTC. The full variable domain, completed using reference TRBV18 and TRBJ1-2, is NAGVMQNPRHLVRRRGQEARLRCSPMKGHSHVYWYRQLPEEGLKFMVYLQKENIIDESGMPKERFSAEFPKEGPSILRIQQVVRGDSAAYFCASSEGQRQNYGYTFGSGTRLTVV.